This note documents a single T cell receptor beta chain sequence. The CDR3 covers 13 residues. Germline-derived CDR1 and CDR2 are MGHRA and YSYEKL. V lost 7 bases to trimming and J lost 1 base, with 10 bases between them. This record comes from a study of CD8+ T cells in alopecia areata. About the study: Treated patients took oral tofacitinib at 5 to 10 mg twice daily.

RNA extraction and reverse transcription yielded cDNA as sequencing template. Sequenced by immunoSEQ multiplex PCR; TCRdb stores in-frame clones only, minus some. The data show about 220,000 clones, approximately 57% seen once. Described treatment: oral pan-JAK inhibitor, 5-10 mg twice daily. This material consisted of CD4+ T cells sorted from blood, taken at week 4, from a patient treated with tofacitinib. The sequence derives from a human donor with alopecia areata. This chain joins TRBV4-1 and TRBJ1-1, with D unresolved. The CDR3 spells CASTLKRNTEAFF. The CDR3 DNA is TGCGCCAGCACCCTTAAGCGGAACACTGAAGCTTTCTTT.